What follows are 21 T cell receptor beta chains derived from one specimen sequenced in a study of blood T cell repertoires in COVID-19. Here immunoSEQ multiplex PCR was the method, and the copy in TCRdb shows in-frame clones only, minus some. In the table there are hundreds of thousands of clones, approximately 85% of which are singletons. The specimen sequenced was peripheral blood. These receptors were taken from a man aged 18-30 years with active or convalescent COVID-19.

The rearrangement links TRBV15 to TRBJ2-5; TRBD2 is a possible D gene (6 bases). Germline values: CDR1 LNHNV, CDR2 YYDKDF (reference sequence). V shed 8 bases and J shed 7 bases, with 20 bases lying between them. The CDR3 has 14 residues. The CDR3 DNA follows: TGTGCCACCTCAGAGCGGGCGGCTGAGTGGACCCAGTACTTC. As protein: CATSERAAEWTQYF.

The chain carries TRBV7-9 and TRBJ1-1; TRBD1 might be the D (6 bases). The V gene's germline CDR1 is SEHNR and CDR2 FQNEAQ (reference sequence). The CDR3 length is 14 residues. V was shortened by 4 bases and J by 1 base, with 10 bases between the two germline ends. CDR3 protein: CASSSRGRNTEAFF. The CDR3 bases are TGTGCCAGCAGCTCGAGGGGGAGGAACACTGAAGCTTTCTTT.

Only one count was recorded for this clone. The DNA of the CDR3 is TGTGCCAGCAGTTTCGACAGGGAACATGGCTACACCTTC. It codes for CASSFDREHGYTF. The gene calls are TRBV12-3 or TRBV12-4 and TRBJ1-2, with TRBD1 matching 7 bases. The length of the CDR3 is 13 residues. The J segment lost 6 bases and the V segment lost 3 bases, leaving 4 bases of the junction unmatched.

The CDR3 DNA sequence: TGTGCCAGCAGCGTAGTCCTTTTATGGCTAGCGGGGGAGAACACCGGGGAGCTGTTTTTT. Its translation: CASSVVLLWLAGENTGELFF. The chain combines TRBV9 with TRBJ2-2; 10 nucleotides agree with TRBD2. The CDR3 totals 20 residues. CDR1 and CDR2 from the germline V gene are SGDLS and YYNGEE. J gave up 1 base and V 0 bases, and 12 bases lay outside the gene matches.

The gene calls are TRBV9 and TRBJ2-1; D call uncertain. The CDR3 is 14 amino acids. Germline V CDR1 and CDR2: SGDLS, YYNGEE. V gave up 4 bases and J gave up 8 bases, with 16 bases separating them. The CDR3 nucleotides are TGTGCCAGCAGCCCCACGGCAGGTATCCATGAGCAGTTCTTC. Translated, it gives CASSPTAGIHEQFF.

The V gene is TRBV6-5, the J gene TRBJ1-5; D uncertain. V gave up 0 bases and J gave up 6 bases, with 6 bases separating them. The CDR3 loop spans 13 amino acids. Germline loops: CDR1 MNHEY, CDR2 SVGAGI. The CDR3, as DNA: TGTGCCAGCAGTTACTCGAGTCGTCAGCCCCAGCATTTT. This encodes CASSYSSRQPQHF.

The J gene is TRBJ1-2, the V gene TRBV6-5; TRBD1 is a possible D gene (6 bases). CDR3 length equals 13 residues. Germline V CDR1 and CDR2: MNHEY, SVGAGI. Trimming removed 6 bases at V and 4 bases at J, with 12 bases between. CDR3 nucleotides: TGTGCCAGCAGAGCAACAGGGTTCTATGGCTACACCTTC. Translated: CASRATGFYGYTF.

This clone was seen many times. The chain joins TRBV6-5 to TRBJ1-2, with 8 positions matching TRBD1. Germline trimming cut 6 bases from V and 2 bases from J; bases unmatched to any gene: 5. Germline CDR1 reads MNHEY; CDR2 reads SVGAGI. The length of the CDR3 is 14 residues. CDR3: CASRHGQGNYGYTF. In DNA form, the CDR3 reads TGTGCCAGCAGACACGGACAGGGAAACTATGGCTACACCTTC.

The CDR3 DNA sequence: TGTGCCAGCAGCTTATATCTAGGGGATTTCGAAAAACTGTTTTTT. The encoded protein is CASSLYLGDFEKLFF. The chain employs TRBV7-9 and TRBJ1-4; TRBD1 is a possible D gene (5 bases). Per germline, CDR1 SEHNR and CDR2 FQNEAQ (reference sequence). The CDR3 totals 15 residues. Deletions cut 2 bases from V and 8 bases from J, with 15 bases between.

The gene calls are TRBV10-3 and TRBJ2-7; TRBD1 might be the D (6 bases). Trimming removed 10 bases at V and 4 bases at J, with 14 bases between. CDR3 length: 12 residues. From germline, CDR1 is ENHRY and CDR2 SYGVKD. The CDR3 coding sequence is TGTGCCACTACCTCACAGGGTTACGAGCAGTACTTC. It codes for CATTSQGYEQYF.

The chain joins TRBV7-9 to TRBJ2-5; D may be TRBD1 (6 bases). Germline values: CDR1 SEHNR, CDR2 FQNEAQ (reference sequence). Trimming cost V 3 bases and J 5 bases, with 7 bases left between them. The CDR3 runs to 12 residues. CDR3 coding DNA: TGTGCCAGCAGCTTTGACAGGGAGACCCAGTACTTC. Its translation: CASSFDRETQYF.

The V and J genes are TRBV9 and TRBJ2-2; 10 bases map to TRBD2. CDR1 and CDR2 (germline): SGDLS, YYNGEE. V lost 4 bases, J lost 6 bases, and 9 bases stayed unmatched. The CDR3 consists of 16 residues. CDR3 nucleotide sequence: TGTGCCAGCAGCTCGGCTAGCGGGGGTCTTTCCGGGGAGCTGTTTTTT. Translation gives CASSSASGGLSGELFF.

This chain links TRBV10-2 with TRBJ2-3; 12 bases fit TRBD2. Trimming removed 6 bases from V and 4 bases from J; junction bases left unmatched: 5. This CDR3 contains 15 residues. CDR1 and CDR2 from the germline V gene are WSHSY and SAAADI. The CDR3 sequence is CASRLAGGGADTQYF. The CDR3 DNA follows: TGCGCCAGCAGACTAGCGGGGGGCGGGGCAGATACGCAGTATTTT.

CDR3 DNA sequence: TGTGCCACCAGTGCCCCAGGACAGGGCCAGTTCGGCTCCTACAATGAGCAGTTCTTC. It translates to CATSAPGQGQFGSYNEQFF. This sequence joins TRBV24-1 and TRBJ2-1; 8 bases agree with TRBD1. The junction had 14 bases not matched to a gene; V was cut back by 5 bases and J by 0 bases. The CDR3 length is 19 residues. Germline V gene lookup returns CDR1 KGHDR and CDR2 SFDVKD.

On this clone: This same CDR3 is encoded by further DNA sequences in the sample. The rearrangement uses TRBV5-1 and TRBJ2-3; D remains ambiguous. The CDR3 sequence is 14 residues long. Germline CDR1 SGHRS, CDR2 YFSETQ. The V end was cut by 0 bases, the J end by 4 bases, with 9 bases between. Here the CDR3 reads CASSLGQAPDTQYF. For the CDR3, the DNA is TGCGCCAGCAGCTTGGGGCAGGCCCCAGATACGCAGTATTTT.

This chain links TRBV7-9 with TRBJ1-2, with 10 bases that match TRBD1. Looked up from germline, CDR1 is SEHNR and CDR2 is FQNEAQ (reference sequence). Losses at the gene ends were 4 bases for V and 4 bases for J; bases not matched to a gene: 6. This CDR3 is built from 15 residues. In DNA, the CDR3 is TGTGCCAGCAGCTCCGGACAGGGGGACGGCTATGGCTACACCTTC. Amino acid sequence: CASSSGQGDGYGYTF.

The chain carries TRBV27 and TRBJ2-1, with D possibly TRBD2 on 5 matching bases. The germline V and J ends were trimmed by 0 bases and 7 bases, with 7 bases remaining between them. There are 13 residues in the CDR3. The V gene's germline CDR1 is MNHEY and CDR2 SMNVEV (reference sequence). The CDR3 sequence: CASSLSRGNEQFF. The CDR3 nucleotides are TGTGCCAGCAGTTTATCTCGGGGTAATGAGCAGTTCTTC.

This chain uses TRBV5-6 with TRBJ2-1; 7 bases map to TRBD1. Germline V gene data show CDR1 as SGHDT and CDR2 as YYEEEE. The V gene end was trimmed by 5 bases and the J gene end by 5 bases; junction bases not matched to a gene: 7. The CDR3 is 14 amino acids. CDR3 sequence (DNA): TGTGCCAGCAGTCCCGGGACAGACAACAATGAGCAGTTCTTC. It specifies CASSPGTDNNEQFF.

The gene calls are TRBV2 and TRBJ1-1, with TRBD1 matching over 7 bases. CDR1 is SNHLY and CDR2 is FYNNEI in the germline V gene. This CDR3 region has 14 residues. V was pared by 6 bases and J by 0 bases, with 4 bases of the junction left unmatched. The CDR3 DNA reads as TGTGCCAGCAGCTCGACAGGGATGAACACTGAAGCTTTCTTT. It specifies CASSSTGMNTEAFF.

The V and J genes are TRBV12-3 or TRBV12-4 and TRBJ1-2; perhaps TRBD1 as D (6 bases). The ends were cut back, 5 bases at V and 8 bases at J, with 12 bases in the middle. The length of the CDR3 is 12 residues. The CDR3 bases are TGTGCCAGCAGTCGACAGGATGGCGGCTACACCTTC. Its protein product is CASSRQDGGYTF.

The V call is TRBV7-9, the J call TRBJ2-3; tentative D call: TRBD2 (5 bases). Germline lookup yields CDR1 SEHNR and CDR2 FQNEAQ (reference sequence). Trimming pared 5 bases from V and 4 bases from J, leaving 7 bases between. The CDR3 is 12 residues long. DNA of the CDR3: TGTGCCAGCAGCGAGGGCCCAGATACGCAGTATTTT. It yields the protein CASSEGPDTQYF.